The 5 T cell receptor beta chains below all came from one sample that was sequenced in a study of cytomegalovirus exposure and HLA in healthy donors. PCR used 60 Vbeta primers and 13 Jbeta primers. TCRdb keeps only in-frame clones here, not all; method: immunoSEQ multiplex PCR. The data show some 65,000 clones, 55% to 75% seen once. What was sequenced was PBMCs. These receptors were obtained from a young woman in good health and CMV-seronegative.

The chain has TRBV2 and TRBJ2-1; TRBD1 matches at 7 bases. There are 14 residues in the CDR3. J was trimmed by 7 bases and V by 6 bases; bases with no gene match: 9. The germline V gene encodes CDR1 SNHLY and CDR2 FYNNEI. CDR3 nucleotides: TGTGCCAGCAGCGGGACGGGACAGACAAATGAGCAGTTCTTC. Translating gives CASSGTGQTNEQFF.

The chain uses TRBV7-3 and TRBJ1-6; D remains unclear. Germline V gene data show CDR1 as SGHTA and CDR2 as FQGTGA. Trimming took off 3 bases at V and 3 bases at J, with 12 bases between the two ends. The CDR3 sequence is 16 residues long. DNA for the CDR3: TGTGCCAGCAGCTTCTATGGGCAGAACTATAATTCACCCCTCCACTTT. Residues: CASSFYGQNYNSPLHF.

This clone was recorded once. At one end, the junction sequence differs from germline, possibly due to a read error. For the CDR3, the DNA is TGTGCTAGCAGCAGGGGGCAGGGATACGAGCAGTACTTC. This translates into CASSRGQGYEQYF. J is TRBJ2-7 and V is TRBV7-7, with 8 nucleotides matching TRBD1. Germline V CDR1 and CDR2: SSHAT, FNYEAQ (reference sequence). The CDR3 extends over 13 amino acids.

The rearrangement links TRBV7-9 to TRBJ1-4; tentative D call: TRBD1 (6 bases). From germline, CDR1 is SEHNR and CDR2 FQNEAQ (reference sequence). The germline V and J ends were trimmed by 4 bases and 2 bases, with 11 bases remaining between them. There are 15 residues in the CDR3. The CDR3 here is CASSSGQITNEKLFF. The CDR3 nucleotides read TGTGCCAGCAGCTCCGGACAGATCACTAATGAAAAACTGTTTTTT. Supplemented by reference TRBV7-9 and TRBJ1-4, the full variable domain reads DTGVSQNPRHKITKRGQNVTFRCDPISEHNRLYWYRQTLGQGPEFLTYFQNEAQLEKSRLLSDRFSAERPKGSFSTLEIQRTEQGDSAMYLCASSSGQITNEKLFFGSGTQLSVL.

The chain combines TRBV7-8 with TRBJ1-1; TRBD1 agrees at 9 bases. The CDR3 loop spans 14 amino acids. V gave up 5 bases and J gave up 3 bases; unmatched junction bases: 4. CDR1 and CDR2 from the germline V gene are SGHVS and FQNEAQ. In nucleotides, the CDR3 is TGTGCCAGCAGCAACGGACAGGGGTACACTGAAGCTTTCTTT. It encodes CASSNGQGYTEAFF. Together with reference TRBV7-8 and TRBJ1-1, the CDR3 gives the full variable domain: GAGVSQSPRYKVAKRGQDVALRCDPISGHVSLFWYQQALGQGPEFLTYFQNEAQLDKSGLPSDRFFAERPEGSVSTLKIQRTQQEDSAVYLCASSNGQGYTEAFFGQGTRLTVV.